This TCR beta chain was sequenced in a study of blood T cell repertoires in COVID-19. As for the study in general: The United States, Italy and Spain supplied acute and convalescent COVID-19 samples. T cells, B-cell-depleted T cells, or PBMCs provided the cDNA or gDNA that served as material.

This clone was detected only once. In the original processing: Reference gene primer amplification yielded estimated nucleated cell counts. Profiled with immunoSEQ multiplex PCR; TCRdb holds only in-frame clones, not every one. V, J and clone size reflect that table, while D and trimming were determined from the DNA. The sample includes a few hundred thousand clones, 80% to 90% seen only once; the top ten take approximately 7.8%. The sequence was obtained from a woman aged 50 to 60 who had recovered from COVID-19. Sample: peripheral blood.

CDR3 coding DNA: TGTGCCAGTAGTTCCCGACAGGGTCCCACTGAAGCTTTCTTT. It yields the protein CASSSRQGPTEAFF. The chain carries TRBV19 and TRBJ1-1; the match to TRBD1 covers 7 bases. CDR1 is LNHDA, CDR2 SQIVND, per germline (reference sequence). The CDR3 has 14 residues. V shed 5 bases, J shed 4 bases, and the junction held 7 bases outside the gene matches.